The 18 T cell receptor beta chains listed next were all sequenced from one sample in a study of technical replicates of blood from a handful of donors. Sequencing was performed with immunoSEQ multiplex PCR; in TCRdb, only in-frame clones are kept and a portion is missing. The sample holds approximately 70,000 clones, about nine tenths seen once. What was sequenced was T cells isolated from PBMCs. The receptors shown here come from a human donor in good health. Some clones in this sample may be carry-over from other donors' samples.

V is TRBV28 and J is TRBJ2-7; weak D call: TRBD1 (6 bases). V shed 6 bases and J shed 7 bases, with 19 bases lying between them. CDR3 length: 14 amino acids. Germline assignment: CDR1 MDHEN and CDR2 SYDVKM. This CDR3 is CASSPGQFLREQYF. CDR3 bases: TGTGCCAGCAGCCCCGGACAGTTCCTACGAGAGCAGTACTTC.

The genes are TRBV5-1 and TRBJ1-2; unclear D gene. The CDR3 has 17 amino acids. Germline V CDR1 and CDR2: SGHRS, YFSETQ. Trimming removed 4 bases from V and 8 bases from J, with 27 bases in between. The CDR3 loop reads CASSKLQSLSGDGGYTF. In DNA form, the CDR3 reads TGCGCCAGCAGCAAGCTACAATCCCTCTCTGGAGATGGCGGCTACACCTTC.

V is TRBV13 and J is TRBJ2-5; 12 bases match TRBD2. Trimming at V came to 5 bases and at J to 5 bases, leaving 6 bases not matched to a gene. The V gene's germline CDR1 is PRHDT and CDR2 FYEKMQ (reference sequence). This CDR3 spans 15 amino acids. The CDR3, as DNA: TGTGCCAGCAGCACACGACTAGCGGGGGCGGAGACCCAGTACTTC. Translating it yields CASSTRLAGAETQYF.

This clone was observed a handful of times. The CDR3 sequence is CASRTQVNTEAFF. The CDR3 DNA follows: TGTGCCAGCAGGACCCAGGTGAACACTGAAGCTTTCTTT. The chain is built from TRBV28 and TRBJ1-1, with unresolved D. The germline gives CDR1 MDHEN, CDR2 SYDVKM. The CDR3 runs to 13 residues. The V and J ends lost 6 bases and 0 bases respectively, with 8 bases between them.

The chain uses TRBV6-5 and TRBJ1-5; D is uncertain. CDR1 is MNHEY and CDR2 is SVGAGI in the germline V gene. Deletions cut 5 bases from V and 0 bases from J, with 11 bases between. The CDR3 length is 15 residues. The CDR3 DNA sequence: TGTGCCAGCAGTATGCTATCCCATAGCAATCAGCCCCAGCATTTT. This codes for CASSMLSHSNQPQHF.

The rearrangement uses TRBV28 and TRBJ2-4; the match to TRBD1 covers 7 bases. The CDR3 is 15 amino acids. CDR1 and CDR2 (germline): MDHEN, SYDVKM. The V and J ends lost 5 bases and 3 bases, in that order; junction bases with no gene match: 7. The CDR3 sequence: CASSENYRGKNIQYF. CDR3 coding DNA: TGTGCCAGCAGTGAAAACTACAGGGGCAAAAACATTCAGTACTTC.

As DNA, the CDR3 is TGTGCCAGCAGTTTCCGCCAGGGGAAAGGCTACACCTTC. The encoded protein is CASSFRQGKGYTF. This rearrangement joins TRBV27 to TRBJ1-2; possible D gene TRBD1, 6 bases. From germline, CDR1 is MNHEY and CDR2 SMNVEV (reference sequence). Trimming pared 3 bases from V and 8 bases from J, leaving 13 bases between. The CDR3 covers 13 residues.

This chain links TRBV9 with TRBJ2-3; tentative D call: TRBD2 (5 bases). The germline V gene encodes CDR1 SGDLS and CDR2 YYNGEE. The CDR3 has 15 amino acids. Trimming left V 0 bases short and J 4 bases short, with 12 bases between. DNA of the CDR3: TGTGCCAGCAGCGTAGATCAGCGGTCCTCAGATACGCAGTATTTT. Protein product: CASSVDQRSSDTQYF.

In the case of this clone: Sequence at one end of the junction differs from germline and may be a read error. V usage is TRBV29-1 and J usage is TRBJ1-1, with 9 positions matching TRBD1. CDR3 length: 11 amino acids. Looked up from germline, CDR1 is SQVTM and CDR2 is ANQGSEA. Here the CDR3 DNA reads TGCAGCGTAACAGGGGGCACTGGAGCTTTCTTT. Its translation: CSVTGGTGAFF. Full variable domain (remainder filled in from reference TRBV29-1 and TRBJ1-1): SAVISQKPSRDICQRGTSLTIQCQVDSQVTMMFWYRQQPGQSLTLIATANQGSEATYESGFVIDKFPISRPNLTFSTLTVSNMSPEDSSIYLCSVTGGTGAFFGQGTRLTVV.

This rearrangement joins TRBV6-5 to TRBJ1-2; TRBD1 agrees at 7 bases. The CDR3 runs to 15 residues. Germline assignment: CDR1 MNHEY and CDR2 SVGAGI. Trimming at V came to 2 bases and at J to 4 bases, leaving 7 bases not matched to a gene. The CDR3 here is CASSYLLTGTYGYTF. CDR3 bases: TGTGCCAGCAGTTACCTGCTGACAGGGACCTATGGCTACACCTTC.

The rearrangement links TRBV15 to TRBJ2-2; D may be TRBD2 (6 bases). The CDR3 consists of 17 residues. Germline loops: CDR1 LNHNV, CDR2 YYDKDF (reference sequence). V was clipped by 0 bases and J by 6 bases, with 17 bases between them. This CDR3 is CATSRDSTGVRAGELFF. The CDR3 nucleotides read TGTGCCACCAGCAGAGACTCCACGGGAGTTCGGGCCGGGGAGCTGTTTTTT.

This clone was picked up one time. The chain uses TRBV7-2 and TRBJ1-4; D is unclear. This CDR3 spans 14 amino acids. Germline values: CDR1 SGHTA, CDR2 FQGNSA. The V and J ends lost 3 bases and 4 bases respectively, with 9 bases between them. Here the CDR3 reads CASSFGGYNEKLFF. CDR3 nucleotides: TGTGCCAGCAGCTTTGGCGGATATAATGAAAAACTGTTTTTT.

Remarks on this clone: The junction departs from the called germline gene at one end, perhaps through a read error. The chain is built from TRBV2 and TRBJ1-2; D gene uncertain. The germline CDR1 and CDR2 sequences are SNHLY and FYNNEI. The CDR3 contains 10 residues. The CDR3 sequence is CASGERGYTF. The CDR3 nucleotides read TGTGCCAGCGGTGAGAGGGGCTACACCTTC.

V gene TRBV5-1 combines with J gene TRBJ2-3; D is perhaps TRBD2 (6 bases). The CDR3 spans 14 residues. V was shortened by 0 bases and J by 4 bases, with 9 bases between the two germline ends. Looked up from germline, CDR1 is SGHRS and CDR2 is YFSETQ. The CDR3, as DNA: TGCGCCAGCAGCTTGGGGGCGGGATCAGATACGCAGTATTTT. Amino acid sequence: CASSLGAGSDTQYF.

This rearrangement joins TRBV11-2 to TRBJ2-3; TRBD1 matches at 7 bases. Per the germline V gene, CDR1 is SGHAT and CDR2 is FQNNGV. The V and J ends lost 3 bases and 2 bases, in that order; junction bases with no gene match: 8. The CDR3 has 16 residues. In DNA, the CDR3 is TGTGCCAGCAGCTTCACAGGGGCCGTCTCCACAGATACGCAGTATTTT. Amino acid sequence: CASSFTGAVSTDTQYF.

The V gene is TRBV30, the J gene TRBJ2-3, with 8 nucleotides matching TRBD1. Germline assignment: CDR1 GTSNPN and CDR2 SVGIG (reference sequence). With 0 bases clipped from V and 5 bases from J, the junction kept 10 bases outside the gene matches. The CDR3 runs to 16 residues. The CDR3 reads CAWSVPKTGAGDTQYF. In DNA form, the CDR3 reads TGTGCCTGGAGTGTACCTAAGACAGGGGCAGGAGATACGCAGTATTTT.

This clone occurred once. CDR3 residues: CASSLGDTNSGNTIYF. Here the CDR3 DNA reads TGCGCCAGCAGCTTAGGGGACACGAACTCTGGAAACACCATATATTTT. The chain recombines TRBV5-1 with TRBJ1-3, with D possibly matching TRBD1 (6 bases). Germline V lookup: CDR1 SGHRS, CDR2 YFSETQ. Trimming removed 2 bases at V and 0 bases at J, with 12 bases between. The CDR3 totals 16 residues.

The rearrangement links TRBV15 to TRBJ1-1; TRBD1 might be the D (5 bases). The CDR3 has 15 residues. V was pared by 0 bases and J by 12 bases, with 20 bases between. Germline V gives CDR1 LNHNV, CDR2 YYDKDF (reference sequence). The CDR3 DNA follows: TGTGCCACCAGCAGAGAACTCAAGGGACTAGGACCTTCTTTCTTT. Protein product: CATSRELKGLGPSFF.